This T cell receptor (beta chain) was observed in a study of CD8+ T cells in alopecia areata listed by TCRdb under 2018. Regarding the complete study: Female C3H/HeJ recipients, about 7-10 weeks old, were grafted with skin from C3H/HeJ donors with spontaneous alopecia (roughly 6-12 months old). The RNA source kit depended on sample type: the PAXgene miRNA kit for fixed scalp, the miRNeasy kit for PBMCs, and the RNeasy kit for mouse skin. In humans, TCRbeta sequencing was performed on scalp tissue and on sorted CD4+ and CD8+ peripheral blood T cells from healthy controls and from patients with patchy or totalis/universalis alopecia areata. immunoSEQ multiplex PCR using 35 Vbeta forward primers and 13 Jbeta reverse primers was used to amplify TCRbeta CDR3 regions. High-throughput TCRbeta sequencing was used to examine T cell clonal expansion in alopecia areata in both the C3H/HeJ mouse model and human patients. Clonality in the scalp was compared among normal scalp (n=4), patchy alopecia areata scalp (n=8), and alopecia totalis/universalis scalp (n=8).

V is reduced by 1 base and J by 1 base, leaving a spacing of 10 bases between them. Measured from the cysteine to the phenylalanine, the CDR3 is 16 residues long. Shown are 36 bases from within the CDR3, in frame from base 1. CDR1 and CDR2 were assigned from the germline V gene (reference sequence) as NSQYPW and LRSPGD. Overall results and qualifications from the work: Shared TCR sequences between patients were less evident than in mice, which may be partly attributable to HLA diversity in the patient population. Unlike mouse skin, where gammadelta T cells dominate, normal human skin contains resident alphabeta T cells that get sequenced too, which complicates analysis of the scalp TCR repertoire. Lesional scalp, especially in alopecia totalis/universalis, showed higher clonality and more expanded CD8+ clones than normal scalp, suggesting antigenic drive.

Regarding this clone: Its binding antigen is unknown. Because the receptor is murine, the gene names and germline sequences shown are mouse ones. The CDR3 is cut off 4 residues early in the read; its end comes from the germline J gene.

The library was prepared using the immunoSEQ multiplex PCR assay. RNA was extracted from all samples and reverse transcribed into cDNA as template for TCR sequencing. SuperScript III was used to make first-strand cDNA, primed with a 2:1 mix of oligo-dT and random hexamers. A synthetic immune receptor repertoire was used to measure amplification bias, and any remaining bias was corrected computationally. Sequencing of the libraries was done on Illumina HiSeq using 60 bp reads that spanned the CDR3 and were read from J toward V. The paper's data handling went like this. Raw reads were preprocessed to remove errors, and CDR3 was defined by IMGT conventions from the conserved cysteine to phenylalanine. Clonality was calculated as 1 minus Shannon entropy normalized by log2 of the number of productive unique TCRs. CD4 or CD8 identity of scalp clones was inferred by cross-referencing scalp TCRbeta sequences with sorted blood CD4 and CD8 repertoires. TCRdb re-hosts the immuneACCESS table, in-frame sequences only. Its copies lack some clones; in the studies checked, an unresolved V gene accounts for under half of them, and the cause for the rest is not known. The DNA was the basis for D and trimming; V, J and clone size are from that table. The sample counts over 100,000 clones, each observed more than once. Roughly 21% of the sample is held by the ten biggest clonotypes.

The specimen was lesional skin. This receptor was taken from a C3H/HeJ mouse with alopecia areata. This mouse strain carries MHC haplotype H2-k. The V and J segments used are TRBV1 and TRBJ2-2; TRBD2 is perhaps the D gene, given 6 matching bases. The CDR3 amino acid sequence is: CTCSAGGWGNTGQLYF. Partial CDR3 DNA: TGCACCTGCAGTGCAGGAGGCTGGGGAAACACCGGG.